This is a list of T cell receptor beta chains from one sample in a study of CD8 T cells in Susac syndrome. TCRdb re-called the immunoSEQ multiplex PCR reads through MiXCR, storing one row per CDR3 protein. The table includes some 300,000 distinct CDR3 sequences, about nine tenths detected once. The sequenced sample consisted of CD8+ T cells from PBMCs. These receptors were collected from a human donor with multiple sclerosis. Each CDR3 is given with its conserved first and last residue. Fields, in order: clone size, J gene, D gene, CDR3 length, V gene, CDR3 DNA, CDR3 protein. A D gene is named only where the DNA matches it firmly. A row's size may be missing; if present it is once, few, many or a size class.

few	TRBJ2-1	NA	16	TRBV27	TGTGCCAGCAGTTTATCGTCCGGGGGCTACTACAATGAGCAGTTCTTC	CASSLSSGGYYNEQFF
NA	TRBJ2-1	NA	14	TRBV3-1	TGTGCCAGCAGCCAAGACGATCACCTCAATGAGCAGTTCTTC	CASSQDDHLNEQFF
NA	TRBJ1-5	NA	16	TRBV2	TGTGCCAGCAGCTGGACCCGTTCGGGCGGCAATCAGCCCCAGCATTTT	CASSWTRSGGNQPQHF
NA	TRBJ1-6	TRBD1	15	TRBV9	TGTGCCAGCAGCGTGGGGGGACAGAATAATTCACCCCTCCACTTT	CASSVGGQNNSPLHF
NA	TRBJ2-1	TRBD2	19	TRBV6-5	TGTGCCAGCAGTTACTCAGGGACTAGCGGGACCCCCTCATTCGGTGAGCAGTTCTTC	CASSYSGTSGTPSFGEQFF
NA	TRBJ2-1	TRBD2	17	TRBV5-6	TGTGCCAGCAGCTTGGATGGGACTAGCGGGAGTAAGTATGAGCAGTTCTTC	CASSLDGTSGSKYEQFF
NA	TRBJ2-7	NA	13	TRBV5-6	TGTGCCAGCAGCTTGGAAGCGTTGGGCGAGCAGTACTTC	CASSLEALGEQYF
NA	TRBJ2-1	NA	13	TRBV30	TGTGCCTGGGATCCGGGACACTTCAATGAGCAGTTCTTC	CAWDPGHFNEQFF
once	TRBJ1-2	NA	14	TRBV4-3	TGCGCCAGCAGCCAAGGGGGAGGGGCCGACGGCTACACCTTC	CASSQGGGADGYTF
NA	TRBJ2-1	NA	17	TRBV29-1	TGCAGCGTTGACGGAGTGGGGGGCGCGCTGCCCTACAATGAGCAGTTCTTC	CSVDGVGGALPYNEQFF
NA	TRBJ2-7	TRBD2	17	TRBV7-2	TGTGCCAGCAGCTTAAGTGGACTAGCGGGAGCTTCTTACGAGCAGTACTTC	CASSLSGLAGASYEQYF
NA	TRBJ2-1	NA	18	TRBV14	TGTGCCAGCAGCCAAGATAATGTTCTTGGAGGTGGAAGGCATGAGCAGTTCTTC	CASSQDNVLGGGRHEQFF
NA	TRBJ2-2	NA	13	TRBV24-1	TGTGCCACCAGTGATCAGAACACCGGGGAGCTGTTTTTT	CATSDQNTGELFF
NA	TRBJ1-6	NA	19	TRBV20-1	TGCAGTCCCGAGGTACTTACCACAGCCGCGAGCTCCTATAATTCACCCCTCCACTTT	CSPEVLTTAASSYNSPLHF
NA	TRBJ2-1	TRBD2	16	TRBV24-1	TGTGCCACCAGTGCACTAGCGGGAGGGCCCGACAATGAGCAGTTCTTC	CATSALAGGPDNEQFF
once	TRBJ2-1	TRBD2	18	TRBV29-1	TGCAGCGTTGACCTTAGCGGGGAGGCCTACAGCTCCTACAATGAGCAGTTCTTC	CSVDLSGEAYSSYNEQFF
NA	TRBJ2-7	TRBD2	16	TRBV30	TGTGCCTGGAGCTTAGGGACTAGCGGGAGCCTCTACGAGCAGTACTTC	CAWSLGTSGSLYEQYF
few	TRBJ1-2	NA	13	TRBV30	TGTGCCTGGAGTGTACCTCCGGGGAGCGGCTACACCTTC	CAWSVPPGSGYTF
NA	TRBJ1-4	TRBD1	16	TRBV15	TGTGCCACCAGCAGTCCATTTGGGACAGGGAGTGAAAAACTGTTTTTT	CATSSPFGTGSEKLFF
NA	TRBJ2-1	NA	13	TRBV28	TGTGCCAGCAGTTTTAGGGGAATGGGTGAGCAGTTCTTC	CASSFRGMGEQFF
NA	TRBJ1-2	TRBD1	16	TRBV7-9	TGTGCCAGCAGCCTCTCGGGGCAGGGGGCCTTAAATGGCTACACCTTC	CASSLSGQGALNGYTF
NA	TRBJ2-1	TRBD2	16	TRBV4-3	TGCGCCAGCAGCCCCGAGGTAGCGGGGACCTACAATGAGCAGTTCTTC	CASSPEVAGTYNEQFF
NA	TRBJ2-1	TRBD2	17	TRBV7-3	TGTGCCAGCAGCTTCCTTAGAAGGCTAGCGGGATGGAATGAGCAGTTCTTC	CASSFLRRLAGWNEQFF
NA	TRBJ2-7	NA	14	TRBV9	TGTGCCAGCAGCGTAGACGGAGAGGACCACGAGCAGTACTTC	CASSVDGEDHEQYF
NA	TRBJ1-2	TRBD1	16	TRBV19	TGTGCCAGTAGTACGGGACAGGGGACCGCTAACTATGGCTACACCTTC	CASSTGQGTANYGYTF
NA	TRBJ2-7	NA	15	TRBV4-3	TGCGCCAGCAGCCAAGATCGGGACTGGTATAACGAGCAGTACTTC	CASSQDRDWYNEQYF
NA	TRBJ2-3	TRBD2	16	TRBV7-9	TGTGCCAGCAGCTTTGGAGTAGCGGGGCCCACAGATACGCAGTATTTT	CASSFGVAGPTDTQYF
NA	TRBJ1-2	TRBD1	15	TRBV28	TGTGCCAGCAGTTTAGGGGACAGGACTAACTATGGCTACACCTTC	CASSLGDRTNYGYTF
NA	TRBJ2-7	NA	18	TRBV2	TGTGCCAGCAGTGAAGGCGTAGTGAGCGGGTTGGCGTCCTACGAGCAGTACTTC	CASSEGVVSGLASYEQYF
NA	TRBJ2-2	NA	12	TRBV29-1	TGCAGCGTGATGGGGAACACCGGGGAGCTGTTTTTT	CSVMGNTGELFF
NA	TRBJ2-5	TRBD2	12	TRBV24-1	TGTGCCACCGCCGGGGGGGGAGGGACCCAGTACTTC	CATAGGGGTQYF
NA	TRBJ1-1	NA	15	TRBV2	TGTGCCAGCAGTGATGGGGGGTTGGGGAACACTGAAGCTTTCTTT	CASSDGGLGNTEAFF
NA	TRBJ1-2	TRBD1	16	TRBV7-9	TGTGCCAGCAGCTCACGAGAGGGGGCAACCAACTATGGCTACACCTTC	CASSSREGATNYGYTF
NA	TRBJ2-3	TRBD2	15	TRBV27	TGTGCCAGCAGTTTTATGGCGGGAGTCACAGATACGCAGTATTTT	CASSFMAGVTDTQYF
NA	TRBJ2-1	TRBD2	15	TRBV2	TGTGCCAGTGTAAGCGGGGGGTCTACCTACAATGAGCAGTTCTTC	CASVSGGSTYNEQFF
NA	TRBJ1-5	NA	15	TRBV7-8	TGTGCCAGCAGCTCGCCGGAGTTTGGCTTCGGCCCCCAGCATTTT	CASSSPEFGFGPQHF
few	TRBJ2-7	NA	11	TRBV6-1	TGTGCCAGCAGTTTCGACGGCGAGCAGTACTTC	CASSFDGEQYF
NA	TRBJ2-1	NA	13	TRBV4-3	TGCGCCAGCAGCCAAGCACATTACAATGAGCAGTTCTTC	CASSQAHYNEQFF
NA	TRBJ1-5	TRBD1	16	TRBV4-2	TGTGCCAGCAGCCAAGAGAGGACAGGGGTTTATCAGCCCCAGCATTTT	CASSQERTGVYQPQHF
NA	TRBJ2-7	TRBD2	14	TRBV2	TGTGCCAGCACCCAACTAGCGGGGAGCTACGAGCAGTACTTC	CASTQLAGSYEQYF
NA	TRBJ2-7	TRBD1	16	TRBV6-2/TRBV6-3	TGTGCCAGCAGTTACTCGAGGGACAGGGGCTCCTACGAGCAGTACTTC	CASSYSRDRGSYEQYF
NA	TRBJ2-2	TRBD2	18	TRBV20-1	TGCAGTGCCCGCGGTGAGGCTAGCGGGGGGCGAGGTACCGGGGAGCTGTTTTTT	CSARGEASGGRGTGELFF
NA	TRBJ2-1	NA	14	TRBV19	TGTGCCAGTAATGGTGGGGCCTCCTACAATGAGCAGTTCTTC	CASNGGASYNEQFF
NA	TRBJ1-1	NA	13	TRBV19	TGTGCCAGTACAATGGGCGCCAACACTGAAGCTTTTTTT	CASTMGANTEAFF
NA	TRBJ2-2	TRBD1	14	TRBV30	TGTGCCTGGAATTCGGGGACAGGGATCGGGGAGCTGTTTTTT	CAWNSGTGIGELFF
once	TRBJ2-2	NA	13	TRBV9	TGTGCCAGTGGGGCAACGAACACCGGGGAGCTGTTTTTT	CASGATNTGELFF
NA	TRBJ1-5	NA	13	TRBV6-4	TGTGCCAGCAGTCCGGGGGACAATCAGCCCCAGCATTTT	CASSPGDNQPQHF
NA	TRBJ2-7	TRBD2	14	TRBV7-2	TGTGCCAGCAGCTATCTAGCGGGGCTCTACGAGCAGTACTTC	CASSYLAGLYEQYF
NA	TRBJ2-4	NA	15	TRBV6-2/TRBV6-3	TGTGCCAGCAGTTGGAGCGACACCAGCAAAAACATTCAGTACTTC	CASSWSDTSKNIQYF
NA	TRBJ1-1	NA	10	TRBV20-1	TGCAGTGCTCTGAACACTGAAGCTTTCTTT	CSALNTEAFF